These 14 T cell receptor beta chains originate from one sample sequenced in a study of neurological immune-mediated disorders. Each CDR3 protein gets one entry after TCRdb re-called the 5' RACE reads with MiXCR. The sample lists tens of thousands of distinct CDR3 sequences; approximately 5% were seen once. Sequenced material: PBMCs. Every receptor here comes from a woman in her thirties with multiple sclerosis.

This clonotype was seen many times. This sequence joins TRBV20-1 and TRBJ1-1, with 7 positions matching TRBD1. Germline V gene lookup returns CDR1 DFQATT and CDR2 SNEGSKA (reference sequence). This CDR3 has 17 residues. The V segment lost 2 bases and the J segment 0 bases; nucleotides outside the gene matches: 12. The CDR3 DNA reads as TGCAGTGCTAGACCTACAGGGGAAAGAACCATGAACACTGAAGCTTTCTTT. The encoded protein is CSARPTGERTMNTEAFF.

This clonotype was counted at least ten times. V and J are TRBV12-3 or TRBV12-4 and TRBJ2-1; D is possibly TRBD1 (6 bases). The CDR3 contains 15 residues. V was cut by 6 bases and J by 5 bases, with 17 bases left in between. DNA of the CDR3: TGTGCCAGCAGGGCTGCCGGGACAAACCACAATGAGCAGTTCTTC. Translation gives CASRAAGTNHNEQFF.

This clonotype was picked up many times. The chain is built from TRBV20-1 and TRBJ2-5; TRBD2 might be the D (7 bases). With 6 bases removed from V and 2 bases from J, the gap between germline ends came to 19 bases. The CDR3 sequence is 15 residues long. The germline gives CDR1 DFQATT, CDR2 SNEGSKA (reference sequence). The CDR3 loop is CSAYEGEGSQETQYF. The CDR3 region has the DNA TGCAGTGCGTACGAGGGGGAGGGCTCGCAAGAGACCCAGTACTTC.

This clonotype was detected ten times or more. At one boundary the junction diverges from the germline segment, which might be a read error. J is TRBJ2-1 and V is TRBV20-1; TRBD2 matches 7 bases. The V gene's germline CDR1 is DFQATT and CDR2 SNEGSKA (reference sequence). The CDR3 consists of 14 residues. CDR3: CRASGKTSYNEQFF. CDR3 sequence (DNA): TGCAGGGCTAGCGGCAAGACGTCCTACAATGAGCAGTTCTTC.

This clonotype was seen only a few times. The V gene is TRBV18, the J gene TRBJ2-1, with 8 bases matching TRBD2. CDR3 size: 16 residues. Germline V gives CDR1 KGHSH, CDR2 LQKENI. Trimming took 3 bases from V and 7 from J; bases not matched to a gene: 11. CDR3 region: CASSPASGSWGNEQFF. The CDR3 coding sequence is TGTGCCAGCTCACCGGCTAGCGGGTCCTGGGGTAATGAGCAGTTCTTC.

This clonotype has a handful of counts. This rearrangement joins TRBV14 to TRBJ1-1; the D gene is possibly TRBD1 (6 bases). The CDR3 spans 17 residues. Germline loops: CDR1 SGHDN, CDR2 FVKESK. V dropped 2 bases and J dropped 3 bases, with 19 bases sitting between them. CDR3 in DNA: TGTGCCAGCAGCCAACGCCGACAGGAAAGGCGGGACACTGAAGCTTTCTTT. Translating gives CASSQRRQERRDTEAFF.

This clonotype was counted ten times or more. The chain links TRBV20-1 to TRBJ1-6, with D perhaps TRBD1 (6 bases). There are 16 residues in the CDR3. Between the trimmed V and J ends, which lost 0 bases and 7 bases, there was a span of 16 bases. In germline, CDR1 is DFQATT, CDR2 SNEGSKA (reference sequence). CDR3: CSARDPRGNPNSPLHF. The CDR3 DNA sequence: TGCAGTGCTAGAGATCCCAGGGGTAATCCCAATTCACCCCTCCACTTT.

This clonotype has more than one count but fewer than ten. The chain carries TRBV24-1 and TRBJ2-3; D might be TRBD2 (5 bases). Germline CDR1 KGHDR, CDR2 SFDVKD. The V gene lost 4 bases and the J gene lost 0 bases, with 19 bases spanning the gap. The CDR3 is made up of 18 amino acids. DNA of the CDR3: TGTGCCACCAGTGAACCAGGCGGTTCTCGGGGAAGCACAGATACGCAGTATTTT. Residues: CATSEPGGSRGSTDTQYF.

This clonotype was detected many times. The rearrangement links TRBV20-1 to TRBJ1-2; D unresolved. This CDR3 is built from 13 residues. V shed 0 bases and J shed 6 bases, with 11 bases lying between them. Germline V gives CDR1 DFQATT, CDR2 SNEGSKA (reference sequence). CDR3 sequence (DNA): TGCAGTGCTAGAGATAGAGGTAGCCATGGCTACACCTTC. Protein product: CSARDRGSHGYTF.

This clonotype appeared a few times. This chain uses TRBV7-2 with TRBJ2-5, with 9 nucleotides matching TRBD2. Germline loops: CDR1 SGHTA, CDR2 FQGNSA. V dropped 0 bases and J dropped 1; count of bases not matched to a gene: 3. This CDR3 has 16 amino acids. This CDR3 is CASSLAGGGVQETQYF. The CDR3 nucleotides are TGTGCCAGCAGCTTAGCGGGCGGGGGGGTCCAAGAGACCCAGTACTTC.

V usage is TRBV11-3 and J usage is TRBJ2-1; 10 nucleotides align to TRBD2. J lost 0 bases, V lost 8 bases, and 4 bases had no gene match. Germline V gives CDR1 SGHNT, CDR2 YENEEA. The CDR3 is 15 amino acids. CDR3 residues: CASGPSGSSYNEQFF. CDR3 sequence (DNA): TGTGCCAGCGGCCCTAGCGGGAGCTCCTACAATGAGCAGTTCTTC.

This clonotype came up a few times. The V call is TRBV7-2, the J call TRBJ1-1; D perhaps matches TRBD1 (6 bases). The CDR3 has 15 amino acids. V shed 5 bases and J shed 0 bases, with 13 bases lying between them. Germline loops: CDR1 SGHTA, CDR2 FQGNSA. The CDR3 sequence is CASSRAGGMNTEAFF. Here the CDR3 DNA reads TGTGCCAGCAGCCGCGCGGGGGGCATGAACACTGAAGCTTTCTTT. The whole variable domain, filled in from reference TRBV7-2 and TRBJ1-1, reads GAGVSQSPSNKVTEKGKDVELRCDPISGHTALYWYRQSLGQGLEFLIYFQGNSAPDKSGLPSDRFSAERTGGSVSTLTIQRTQQEDSAVYLCASSRAGGMNTEAFFGQGTRLTVV.

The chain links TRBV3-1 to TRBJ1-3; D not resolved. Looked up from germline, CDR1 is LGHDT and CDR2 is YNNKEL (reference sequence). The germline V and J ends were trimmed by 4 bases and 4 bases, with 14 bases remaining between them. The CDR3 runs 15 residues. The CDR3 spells CASSPVGSTGNTIYF. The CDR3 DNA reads TGTGCCAGCAGCCCCGTAGGTTCCACCGGAAACACCATATATTTT.

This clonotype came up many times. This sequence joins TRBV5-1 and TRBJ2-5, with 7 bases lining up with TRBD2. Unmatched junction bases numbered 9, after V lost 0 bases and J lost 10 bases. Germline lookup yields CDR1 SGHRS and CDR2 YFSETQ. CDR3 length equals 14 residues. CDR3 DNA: TGCGCCAGCAGCTTGGATTTGGGGGGGGGAGTCCAGTACTTC. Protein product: CASSLDLGGGVQYF.